These 21 T cell receptor beta chains came from one sample sequenced in a study of T cell clones after liver transplantation. TCRdb's table, derived via immunoSEQ multiplex PCR, lists solely in-frame clones and lacks some. The repertoire holds tens of thousands of clones, with around four fifths as singletons. Material: CD4+ T cells from blood, obtained 46 months after liver transplant. Source of these receptors: a human patient who received a liver transplant. Some of these T cells may belong to the graft donor.

This clone turned up a few times. This chain links TRBV2 with TRBJ1-5, with D possibly being TRBD1 (5 bases). CDR1 and CDR2 from the germline V gene are SNHLY and FYNNEI. Trimming stripped 4 bases from V and 3 bases from J, with 13 bases between. CDR3 length: 15 amino acids. The CDR3 reads CASSGRGGLNQPQHF. CDR3 DNA: TGTGCCAGCAGTGGAAGGGGAGGGCTCAATCAGCCCCAGCATTTT.

J is TRBJ1-3 and V is TRBV18, with 9 bases aligning to TRBD1. The CDR3 is made up of 13 amino acids. Germline lookup yields CDR1 KGHSH and CDR2 LQKENI. With 6 bases clipped from V and 7 bases from J, the junction kept 4 bases outside the gene matches. CDR3 in DNA: TGTGCCAGCTCGCGCGGACAGGGGAACACCATATATTTT. Translating gives CASSRGQGNTIYF.

The V and J genes are TRBV28 and TRBJ1-4; D gene ambiguous. Germline CDR1 and CDR2: MDHEN and SYDVKM. The CDR3 is 15 residues long. V lost 3 bases and J lost 8, with 16 bases in between. This CDR3 reads CASSFIGDGKEKLFF. CDR3 sequence (DNA): TGTGCCAGCAGTTTTATAGGCGATGGGAAGGAAAAACTGTTTTTT. Full variable domain (outside the CDR3, taken from reference TRBV28 and TRBJ1-4): DVKVTQSSRYLVKRTGEKVFLECVQDMDHENMFWYRQDPGLGLRLIYFSYDVKMKEKGDIPEGYSVSREKKERFSLILESASTNQTSMYLCASSFIGDGKEKLFFGSGTQLSVL.

This rearrangement joins TRBV11-2 to TRBJ2-2; 12 bases are shared with TRBD2. The CDR3 runs to 17 residues. CDR1 SGHAT and CDR2 FQNNGV come from the germline V gene. J was trimmed by 2 bases and V by 0 bases; bases with no gene match: 1. The CDR3 is CASSLELAGGNTGELFF. The DNA for the CDR3 is TGTGCCAGCAGCTTAGAACTAGCGGGAGGAAACACCGGGGAGCTGTTTTTT.

CDR3 sequence: CASSASGLLTDTQYF. In DNA form, the CDR3 reads TGTGCCAGCAGTGCATCGGGACTACTCACAGATACGCAGTATTTT. The chain joins TRBV27 to TRBJ2-3, with 7 bases fitting TRBD2. Germline lookup yields CDR1 MNHEY and CDR2 SMNVEV (reference sequence). The CDR3 length is 15 residues. Losses at the gene ends were 5 bases for V and 2 bases for J; bases not matched to a gene: 7.

This clone was seen only a few times. This sequence joins TRBV11-2 and TRBJ2-2; D is uncertain. Trimming cost V 0 bases and J 0 bases, with 20 bases left between them. In germline, CDR1 is SGHAT, CDR2 FQNNGV. CDR3 length: 20 residues. Written as DNA, the CDR3 is TGTGCCAGCAGCTTAGAGTCGTTCCGTGGCGGCCTCGCGAACACCGGGGAGCTGTTTTTT. This encodes CASSLESFRGGLANTGELFF. The full variable domain, its missing parts supplied by reference TRBV11-2 and TRBJ2-2, is EAGVAQSPRYKIIEKRQSVAFWCNPISGHATLYWYQQILGQGPKLLIQFQNNGVVDDSQLPKDRFSAERLKGVDSTLKIQPAKLEDSAVYLCASSLESFRGGLANTGELFFGEGSRLTVL.

This clone is medium-sized by share. The genes are TRBV9 and TRBJ1-4; 7 nucleotides match TRBD1. This CDR3 has 13 residues. CDR1 and CDR2 from the germline V gene are SGDLS and YYNGEE. V lost 3 bases, J lost 7 bases, and 3 bases stayed unmatched. The CDR3 DNA follows: TGTGCCAGCAGCGCCGGGACAGTTGAAAAACTGTTTTTT. Amino acids: CASSAGTVEKLFF.

This chain joins TRBV5-4 and TRBJ2-1; tentatively, D is TRBD1 or TRBD2 (5 bases each). V dropped 3 bases and J dropped 6 bases, with 13 bases sitting between them. The CDR3 is 14 residues long. Germline CDR1 reads SGHNT; CDR2 reads YYREEE (reference sequence). The CDR3 loop reads CASSSRDRVNEQFF. CDR3 DNA: TGTGCCAGCAGCTCCCGGGACCGTGTCAATGAGCAGTTCTTC.

This chain uses TRBV2 with TRBJ2-5; perhaps TRBD1 as D (7 bases). This CDR3 is built from 13 residues. The V gene's germline CDR1 is SNHLY and CDR2 FYNNEI. The V and J ends lost 8 bases and 3 bases respectively, with 13 bases between them. The CDR3 DNA reads TGTGCCAGCCCAGGGGGGAAAAAAGAGACCCAGTACTTC. Its protein product is CASPGGKKETQYF.

The gene calls are TRBV6-5 and TRBJ2-7; 7 bases agree with TRBD1. This CDR3 contains 14 residues. Trimming removed 8 bases from V and 0 bases from J; junction bases left unmatched: 7. Germline assignment: CDR1 MNHEY and CDR2 SVGAGI. The CDR3 sequence: CASEIGTASYEQYF. The CDR3 nucleotides are TGTGCCAGCGAGATTGGGACAGCCTCCTACGAGCAGTACTTC.

A single count supports this clone. V usage is TRBV5-1 and J usage is TRBJ1-4, with no clear D. V lost 1 base to trimming and J lost 3 bases, with 7 bases between them. Germline V gives CDR1 SGHRS, CDR2 YFSETQ. The CDR3 is 14 amino acids. DNA of the CDR3: TGCGCCAGCAGCTTGAACCCGGCTAATGAAAAACTGTTTTTT. It specifies CASSLNPANEKLFF.

The chain joins TRBV6-1 to TRBJ1-3; the D gene is possibly TRBD1 (5 bases). Trimming cost V 0 bases and J 3 bases, with 9 bases left between them. Germline V gives CDR1 MNHNS, CDR2 SASEGT. The CDR3 length is 15 residues. CDR3 nucleotides: TGTGCCAGCAGTGAAGCGGCAGGGTATGGAAACACCATATATTTT. It encodes CASSEAAGYGNTIYF.

The chain links TRBV30 to TRBJ1-3; D not certain. This CDR3 contains 14 residues. The germline gives CDR1 GTSNPN, CDR2 SVGIG (reference sequence). V lost 1 base and J lost 0, with 7 bases in between. The CDR3 loop is CAWSGDSSGNTIYF. In nucleotides, the CDR3 is TGTGCCTGGAGTGGAGATAGCTCTGGAAACACCATATATTTT.

On this clone: Additional DNA sequences in this sample encode the identical CDR3. V gene TRBV18 combines with J gene TRBJ2-3; D remains unclear. Trimming removed 2 bases from V and 0 bases from J, with 6 bases in between. Germline CDR1 is KGHSH and CDR2 is LQKENI. The CDR3 consists of 14 residues. The CDR3 sequence is CASSPLDSTDTQYF. The DNA of the CDR3 is TGTGCCAGCTCACCATTGGACAGCACAGATACGCAGTATTTT.

The chain carries TRBV6-6 and TRBJ2-5; 8 positions match TRBD1. This CDR3 has 16 amino acids. Germline CDR1 reads MNHNY; CDR2 reads SVGAGI (reference sequence). J gave up 5 bases and V 4 bases, and 12 bases lay outside the gene matches. This CDR3 reads CASSSSSGGTGETQYF. The CDR3 DNA is TGTGCCAGCAGTTCCTCCTCGGGCGGGACAGGCGAGACCCAGTACTTC.

This chain uses TRBV7-3 with TRBJ2-3; D is unclear. V was pared by 5 bases and J by 2 bases, with 5 bases between. Germline loops: CDR1 SGHTA, CDR2 FQGTGA. This CDR3 comprises 12 residues. CDR3 protein: CASSGNTDTQYF. In nucleotides, the CDR3 is TGTGCCAGCAGCGGAAACACAGATACGCAGTATTTT.

Only one count was recorded for this clone. V and J are TRBV4-1 and TRBJ1-2; D call uncertain. V was shortened by 0 bases and J by 2 bases, with 10 bases between the two germline ends. The CDR3 totals 15 residues. Germline V gene sequence: CDR1 MGHRA, CDR2 YSYEKL. The DNA for the CDR3 is TGCGCCAGCAGCCAAGAGATTACAGAAAACTATGGCTACACCTTC. Protein product: CASSQEITENYGYTF.

This clone was counted only a few times. This CDR3 reads CASGDGGAGNTIYF. CDR3 in DNA: TGTGCCAGCGGAGACGGCGGGGCTGGAAACACCATATATTTT. The V gene is TRBV2, the J gene TRBJ1-3; D unresolved. Per the germline V gene, CDR1 is SNHLY and CDR2 is FYNNEI. The CDR3 consists of 14 residues. V was trimmed by 8 bases and J by 2 bases, leaving 13 bases between them.

J is TRBJ2-7 and V is TRBV28; 7 bases are shared with TRBD1. V lost 4 bases and J lost 4; bases outside the gene matches: 7. Germline lookup yields CDR1 MDHEN and CDR2 SYDVKM. This CDR3 has 14 residues. In nucleotides, the CDR3 is TGTGCCAGCAGTTCCCCGGACAGGACGTACGAGCAGTACTTC. Its translation: CASSSPDRTYEQYF.

CDR3 protein: CAIRVSGGDPYEQYF. The CDR3 bases are TGTGCCATCAGGGTGAGCGGGGGCGATCCCTACGAGCAGTACTTC. The chain employs TRBV10-3 and TRBJ2-7, with 8 nucleotides matching TRBD2. Per germline, CDR1 ENHRY and CDR2 SYGVKD. The CDR3 spans 15 residues. V trimming: 6 bases; J trimming: 2 bases; junction bases outside the gene matches: 9.

This clone was seen at least ten times. This chain joins TRBV9 and TRBJ2-7; TRBD2 agrees at 12 bases. Losses at the gene ends were 4 bases for V and 5 bases for J; bases not matched to a gene: 10. The CDR3 has 16 amino acids. CDR1 and CDR2 from the germline V gene are SGDLS and YYNGEE. The CDR3 reads CASSFTTSGSIDEQYF. CDR3 in DNA: TGTGCCAGCAGCTTCACGACTAGCGGGAGTATCGACGAGCAGTACTTC.